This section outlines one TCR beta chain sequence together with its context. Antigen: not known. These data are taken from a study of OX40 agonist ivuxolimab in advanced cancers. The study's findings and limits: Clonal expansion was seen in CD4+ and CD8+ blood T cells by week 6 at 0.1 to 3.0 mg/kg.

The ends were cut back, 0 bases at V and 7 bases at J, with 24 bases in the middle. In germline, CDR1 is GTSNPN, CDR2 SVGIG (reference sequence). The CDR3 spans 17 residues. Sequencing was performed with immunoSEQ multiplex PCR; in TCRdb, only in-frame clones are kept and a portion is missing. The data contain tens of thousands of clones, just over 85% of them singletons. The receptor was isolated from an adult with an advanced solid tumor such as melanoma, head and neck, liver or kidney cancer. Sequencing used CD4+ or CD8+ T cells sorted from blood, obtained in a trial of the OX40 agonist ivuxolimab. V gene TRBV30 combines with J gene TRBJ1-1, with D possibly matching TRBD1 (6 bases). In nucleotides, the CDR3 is TGTGCCTGGAGTGTACGAAGAGGCGGAGGGGGTATCGGTGAAGCTTTCTTT. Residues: CAWSVRRGGGGIGEAFF.